This T cell receptor (beta chain) was sequenced in a study of vaccination and CD4 T cells after COVID-19. As to treatment: roughly ten-day PBMC culture with coronavirus spike peptide pools or control peptides (ViraFEST assay). With the Oncomine TCR Beta short-read assay, DNA from cultured CD4+ T cells was sequenced. TCRdb itself ran the PCR reads through MiXCR, one entry per CDR3 protein. The table has just under 20,000 distinct CDR3 sequences, about 44% seen once; the top ten hold about 4%. Trimming left V 0 bases short and J 3 bases short, with 18 bases between. There are 17 residues in the CDR3. Germline CDR1 is GTSNPN and CDR2 is SVGIG (reference sequence). The table lists this clonotype with a count of one. What it binds is not known.

The receptor comes from a human donor who had recovered from COVID-19. The chain couples TRBV30 to TRBJ1-5, with D tentatively TRBD1 (5 bases). The material sequenced was CD4+ T cells from blood, cultured in vitro, taken before SARS-CoV-2 vaccination. The CDR3 sequence: CAWSVGKFRGFNQPQHF. The CDR3 bases are TGTGCCTGGAGTGTTGGAAAGTTCCGGGGGTTCAATCAGCCCCAGCATTTT.